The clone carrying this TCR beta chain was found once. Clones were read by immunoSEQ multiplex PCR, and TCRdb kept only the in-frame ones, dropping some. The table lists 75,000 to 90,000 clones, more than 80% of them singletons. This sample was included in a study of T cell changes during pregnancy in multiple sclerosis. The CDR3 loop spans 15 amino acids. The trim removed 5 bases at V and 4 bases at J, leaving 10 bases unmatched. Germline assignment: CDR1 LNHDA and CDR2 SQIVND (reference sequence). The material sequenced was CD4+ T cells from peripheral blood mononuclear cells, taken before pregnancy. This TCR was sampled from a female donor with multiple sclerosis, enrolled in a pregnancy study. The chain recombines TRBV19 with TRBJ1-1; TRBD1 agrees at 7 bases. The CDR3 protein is CASSSTGVWGTEAFF. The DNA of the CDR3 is TGTGCCAGTAGTTCCACAGGGGTCTGGGGCACTGAAGCTTTCTTT.